The following is a TCR beta chain sequence with its context. What it binds is unknown. These data originate in a study of cytomegalovirus exposure and HLA in healthy donors. The PCR contained 60 Vbeta and 13 Jbeta primers. In the study's own analysis: Unique TCR beta chains totaled 65 million to 95 million in a later count, with roughly 11 million of them shared. This table comes from immunoSEQ multiplex PCR, and its TCRdb copy is limited to in-frame clones, with some not included. That table furnishes V, J and clone size, whereas the DNA furnished D and trimming. The sample gives 95,000 to 150,000 clones, 60% to 85% of which show up once; 0.95% to 1.5% is in the top ten. Study-level findings and limits: Accurate prediction of most subjects' HLA-A and HLA-B alleles from TCR beta sequences was reported.

Germline V gene lookup returns CDR1 SGHRS and CDR2 YFSETQ. The CDR3 extends over 12 amino acids. Trimming stripped 5 bases from V and 0 bases from J, with 6 bases between. Material: PBMCs. The chain combines TRBV5-1 with TRBJ2-7; possibly TRBD2 for D (5 bases). This TCR was recovered from a female donor in good health and CMV-seronegative. CDR3 amino acids: CASREGSYEQYF. In DNA, the CDR3 is TGCGCCAGCAGAGAGGGCTCCTACGAGCAGTACTTC. Complete variable domain (other parts from reference TRBV5-1 and TRBJ2-7): KAGVTQTPRYLIKTRGQQVTLSCSPISGHRSVSWYQQTPGQGLQFLFEYFSETQRNKGNFPGRFSGRQFSNSRSEMNVSTLELGDSALYLCASREGSYEQYFGPGTRLTVT.